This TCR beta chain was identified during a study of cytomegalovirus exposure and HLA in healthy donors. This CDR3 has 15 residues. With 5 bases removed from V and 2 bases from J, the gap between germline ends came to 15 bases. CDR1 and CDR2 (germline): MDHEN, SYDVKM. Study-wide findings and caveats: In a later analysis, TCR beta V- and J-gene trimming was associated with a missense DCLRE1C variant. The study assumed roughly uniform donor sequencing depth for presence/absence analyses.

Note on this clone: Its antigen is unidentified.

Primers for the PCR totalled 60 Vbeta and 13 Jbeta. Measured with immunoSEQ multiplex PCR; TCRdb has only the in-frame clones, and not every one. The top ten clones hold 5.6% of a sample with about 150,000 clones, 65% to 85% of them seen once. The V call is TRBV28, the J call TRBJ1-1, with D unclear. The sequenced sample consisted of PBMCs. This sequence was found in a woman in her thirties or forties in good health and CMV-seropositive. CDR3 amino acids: CASSVPGPRNTEAFF. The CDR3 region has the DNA TGTGCCAGCAGTGTACCAGGTCCCCGAAACACTGAAGCTTTCTTT.